This T cell receptor (beta chain) was sequenced during a study of blood T cell repertoires in COVID-19. Participants were placed into cohorts based on the clinical history they reported. Each recovered donor of Cohort 3 presented with two negative PCRs, clearance, or symptom resolution. The method was immunoSEQ multiplex PCR; TCRdb's version includes in-frame clones alone and lacks a portion of them. Found here are approximately 200,000 clones, roughly 82% of them singletons; the top ten hold around 8.6%. The CDR3 runs 14 residues. V was cut by 3 bases and J by 6 bases, with 15 bases left in between. Germline-derived CDR1 and CDR2 are SGHTA and FQGNSA. This clone was counted between two and nine times.

Sequenced sample: PBMCs or T cells enriched from blood (not recorded which). The TCR originated in a woman in her thirties who had recovered from COVID-19. V and J are TRBV7-2 and TRBJ2-7; tentative D call: TRBD2 (5 bases). CDR3 coding DNA: TGTGCCAGCAGCTTGAGAGGGTTTCCTTCCGAGCAGTACTTC. Protein sequence: CASSLRGFPSEQYF.